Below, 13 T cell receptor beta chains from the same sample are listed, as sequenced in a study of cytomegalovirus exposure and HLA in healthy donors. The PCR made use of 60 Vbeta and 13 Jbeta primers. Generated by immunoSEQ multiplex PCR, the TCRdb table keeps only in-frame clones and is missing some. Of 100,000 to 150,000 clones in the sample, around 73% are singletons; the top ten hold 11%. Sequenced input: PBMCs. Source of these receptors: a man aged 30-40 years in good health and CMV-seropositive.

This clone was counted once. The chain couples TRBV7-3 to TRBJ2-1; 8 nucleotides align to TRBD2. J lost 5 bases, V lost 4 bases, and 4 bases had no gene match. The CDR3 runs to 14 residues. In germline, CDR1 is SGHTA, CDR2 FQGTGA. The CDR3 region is CASSSGGPNNEQFF. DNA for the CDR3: TGTGCCAGCAGCTCGGGAGGGCCTAACAATGAGCAGTTCTTC.

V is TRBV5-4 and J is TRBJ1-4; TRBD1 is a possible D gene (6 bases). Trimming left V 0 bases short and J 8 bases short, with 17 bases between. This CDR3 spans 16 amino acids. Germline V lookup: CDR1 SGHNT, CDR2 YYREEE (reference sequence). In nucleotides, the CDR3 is TGTGCCAGCAGCTTGGCCGGGGGGCTAGAAGGGGAAAAACTGTTTTTT. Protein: CASSLAGGLEGEKLFF.

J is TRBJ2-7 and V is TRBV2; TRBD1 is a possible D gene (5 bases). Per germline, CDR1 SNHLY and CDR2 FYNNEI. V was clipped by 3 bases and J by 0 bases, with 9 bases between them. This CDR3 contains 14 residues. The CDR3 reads CASSDRVNSYEQYF. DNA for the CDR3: TGTGCCAGCAGTGACAGGGTGAACTCCTACGAGCAGTACTTC.

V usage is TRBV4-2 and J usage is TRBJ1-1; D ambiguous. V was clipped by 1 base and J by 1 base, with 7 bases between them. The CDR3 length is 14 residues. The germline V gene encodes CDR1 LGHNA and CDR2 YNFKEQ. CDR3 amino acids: CASSQVVRNTEAFF. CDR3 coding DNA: TGTGCCAGCAGCCAAGTAGTTAGGAACACTGAAGCTTTCTTT.

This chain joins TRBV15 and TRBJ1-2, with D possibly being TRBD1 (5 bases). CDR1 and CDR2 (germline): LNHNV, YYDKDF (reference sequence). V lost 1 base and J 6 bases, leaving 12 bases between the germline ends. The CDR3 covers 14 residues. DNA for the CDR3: TGTGCCACCAGCAGAGTGGGGCAGCGAGATGGCTACACCTTC. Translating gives CATSRVGQRDGYTF. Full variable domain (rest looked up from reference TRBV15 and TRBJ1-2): DAMVIQNPRYQVTQFGKPVTLSCSQTLNHNVMYWYQQKSSQAPKLLFHYYDKDFNNEADTPDNFQSRRPNTSFCFLDIRSPGLGDTAMYLCATSRVGQRDGYTFGSGTRLTVV.

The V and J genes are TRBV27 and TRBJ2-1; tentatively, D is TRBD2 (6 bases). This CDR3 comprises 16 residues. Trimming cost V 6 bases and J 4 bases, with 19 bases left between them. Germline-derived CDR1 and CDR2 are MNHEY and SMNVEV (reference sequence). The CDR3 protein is CASSIPETSYYNEQFF. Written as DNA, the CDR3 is TGTGCCAGCAGCATCCCCGAGACTAGTTATTACAATGAGCAGTTCTTC.

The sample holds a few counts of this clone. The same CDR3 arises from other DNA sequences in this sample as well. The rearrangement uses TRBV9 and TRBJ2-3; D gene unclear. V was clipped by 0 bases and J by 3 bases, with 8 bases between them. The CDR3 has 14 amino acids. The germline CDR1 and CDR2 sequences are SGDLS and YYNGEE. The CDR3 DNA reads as TGTGCCAGCAGCGTAGGGTCGCGGACAGATACGCAGTATTTT. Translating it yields CASSVGSRTDTQYF.

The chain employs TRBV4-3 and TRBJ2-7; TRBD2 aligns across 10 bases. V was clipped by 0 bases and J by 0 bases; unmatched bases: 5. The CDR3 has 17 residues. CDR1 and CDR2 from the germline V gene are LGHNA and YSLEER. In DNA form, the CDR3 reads TGCGCCAGCAGCCAAGATCCCGGACTAGCGGCCTCCTACGAGCAGTACTTC. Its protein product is CASSQDPGLAASYEQYF.

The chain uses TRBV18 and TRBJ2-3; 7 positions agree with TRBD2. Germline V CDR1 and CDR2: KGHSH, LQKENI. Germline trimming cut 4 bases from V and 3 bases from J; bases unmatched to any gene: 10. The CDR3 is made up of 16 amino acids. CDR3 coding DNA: TGTGCCAGCTCACGAGATTTTCGAGCGGGAACAGATACGCAGTATTTT. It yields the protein CASSRDFRAGTDTQYF.

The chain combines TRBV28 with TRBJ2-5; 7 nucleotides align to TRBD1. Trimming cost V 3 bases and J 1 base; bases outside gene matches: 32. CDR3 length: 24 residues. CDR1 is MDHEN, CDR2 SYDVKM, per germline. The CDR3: CASSLTPPGTEADSTDLAQETQYF. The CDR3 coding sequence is TGTGCCAGCAGTTTGACCCCACCCGGGACAGAGGCCGACTCGACCGACTTAGCCCAAGAGACCCAGTACTTC.

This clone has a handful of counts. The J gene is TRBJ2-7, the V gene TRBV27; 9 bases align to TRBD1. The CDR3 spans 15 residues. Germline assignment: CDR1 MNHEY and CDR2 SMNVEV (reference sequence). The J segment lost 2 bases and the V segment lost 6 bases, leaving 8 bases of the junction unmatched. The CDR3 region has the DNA TGTGCCAGCAGGGCTGGGACAGGGTACCCCTACGAGCAGTACTTC. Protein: CASRAGTGYPYEQYF.

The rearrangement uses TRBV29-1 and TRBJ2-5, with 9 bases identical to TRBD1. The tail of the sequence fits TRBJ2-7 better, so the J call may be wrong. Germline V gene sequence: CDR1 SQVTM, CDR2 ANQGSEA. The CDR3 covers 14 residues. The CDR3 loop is CSVGRDRASYEQYF. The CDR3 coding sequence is TGCAGCGTTGGCAGGGACAGGGCTTCCTACGAGCAGTACTTC.

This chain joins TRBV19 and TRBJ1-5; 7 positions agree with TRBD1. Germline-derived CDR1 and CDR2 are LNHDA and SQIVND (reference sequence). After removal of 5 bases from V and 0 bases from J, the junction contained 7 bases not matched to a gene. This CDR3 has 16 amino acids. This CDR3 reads CASSQNRGYSNQPQHF. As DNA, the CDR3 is TGTGCCAGTAGTCAAAACAGGGGATATAGCAATCAGCCCCAGCATTTT. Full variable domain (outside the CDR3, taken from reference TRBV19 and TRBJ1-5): DGGITQSPKYLFRKEGQNVTLSCEQNLNHDAMYWYRQDPGQGLRLIYYSQIVNDFQKGDIAEGYSVSREKKESFPLTVTSAQKNPTAFYLCASSQNRGYSNQPQHFGDGTRLSIL.